This T cell receptor (beta chain) was identified in a study of T cell responses to AZD1222 COVID-19 vaccine. Sequencing was performed with immunoSEQ multiplex PCR; in TCRdb, only in-frame clones are kept and a portion is missing. Among some 100,000 clones listed, about 93% were seen once. CDR1 and CDR2 from the germline V gene are WNHNN and SYGVQD (reference sequence). Between the trimmed V and J ends, which lost 6 bases and 0 bases, there was a span of 17 bases. This CDR3 spans 16 amino acids. This sequence originates from an adult who received the AZD1222 COVID-19 vaccine. The sequencing used peripheral blood, collected 28 days after the second AZD1222 dose. The rearrangement uses TRBV10-1 and TRBJ1-1; TRBD1 might be the D (5 bases). For the CDR3, the DNA is TGCGCCAGCAGGGGGCAAACAGGAGCTATGAACACTGAAGCTTTCTTT. Its translation: CASRGQTGAMNTEAFF.